The 21 T cell receptor beta chains in this list originate from one sample, sequenced in a study of human T cells and chemical hapten exposure. TCRdb reprocessed the RACE reads with MiXCR, giving one entry per CDR3 protein. The top ten hold roughly 13% of the sample, which has about 34,000 distinct CDR3 sequences, about 5.5% seen once. Time point: healthy volunteer bleed at 6 weeks. Someone pulled total RNA out of unfractionated whole blood. Sequenced sample: whole blood. Source of these receptors: a human donor in good health. Some clones in this sample may be carry-over from other donors' samples.

This clonotype was observed many times. The chain has TRBV5-4 and TRBJ1-1, with 9 bases lining up with TRBD1. With 0 bases clipped from V and 2 bases from J, the junction kept 2 bases outside the gene matches. CDR1 is SGHNT and CDR2 is YYREEE in the germline V gene (reference sequence). The CDR3 consists of 15 residues. CDR3 region: CASSLEQGANTEAFF. CDR3 nucleotide sequence: TGTGCCAGCAGCTTGGAACAGGGGGCTAACACTGAAGCTTTCTTT. The full variable domain, completed using reference TRBV5-4 and TRBJ1-1, is ETGVTQSPTHLIKTRGQQVTLRCSSQSGHNTVSWYQQALGQGPQFIFQYYREEENGRGNFPPRFSGLQFPNYSSELNVNALELDDSALYLCASSLEQGANTEAFFGQGTRLTVV.

In its sample, this clonotype was seen many times. The chain couples TRBV3-1 to TRBJ2-6, with 10 positions matching TRBD2. The junction had 12 bases not matched to a gene; V was cut back by 7 bases and J by 0 bases. There are 19 residues in the CDR3. Germline lookup yields CDR1 LGHDT and CDR2 YNNKEL (reference sequence). CDR3 nucleotides: TGTGCCAGCACCCACCAAGGTAGCGGGAGGAACTCTGGGGCCAACGTCCTGACTTTC. Encoded protein: CASTHQGSGRNSGANVLTF.

The chain links TRBV5-1 to TRBJ2-3, with 15 bases fitting TRBD2. Germline CDR1 SGHRS, CDR2 YFSETQ. This CDR3 has 16 residues. The junction had 2 bases not matched to a gene; V was cut back by 2 bases and J by 4 bases. CDR3 bases: TGCGCCAGCAGCTTACGGACTAGCGGGGGGGCAGATACGCAGTATTTT. Its translation: CASSLRTSGGADTQYF.

This clonotype has at least ten counts. This rearrangement joins TRBV6-6 to TRBJ1-1; 9 bases fit TRBD1. CDR1 and CDR2 from the germline V gene are MNHNY and SVGAGI (reference sequence). This CDR3 is built from 15 residues. With V trimmed by 4 bases and J by 4 bases, 7 bases remained unmatched. The CDR3 nucleotides read TGTGCCAGCAGTTCGGGACAGGGAGTTGGCACTGAAGCTTTCTTT. Translated: CASSSGQGVGTEAFF.

This clonotype was picked up many times. This chain connects TRBV18 to TRBJ1-5; 10 bases fit TRBD1. CDR1 is KGHSH and CDR2 is LQKENI in the germline V gene. The ends lost 6 bases at V and 6 bases at J; junction bases unmatched: 8. The CDR3 extends over 15 amino acids. The chain's CDR3 is CASSRGTGVGQPQHF. CDR3 in DNA: TGTGCCAGCTCCCGAGGGACAGGGGTAGGTCAGCCCCAGCATTTT.

This clonotype appeared many times. The V and J genes are TRBV12-3 or TRBV12-4 and TRBJ1-6; TRBD1 might be the D (6 bases). This CDR3 is built from 13 residues. V gave up 6 bases and J gave up 6 bases, with 9 bases separating them. Written as DNA, the CDR3 is TGTGCCAGCAGGGACAGCACTAATTCACCCCTCCACTTT. The encoded protein is CASRDSTNSPLHF.

The chain combines TRBV5-1 with TRBJ1-1; D perhaps matches TRBD1 (6 bases). V gave up 5 bases and J gave up 4 bases, with 15 bases separating them. The CDR3 runs 14 residues. Per germline, CDR1 SGHRS and CDR2 YFSETQ. The CDR3 DNA reads as TGCGCCAGCAGAGAGGGGGACGGAGGCACTGAAGCTTTCTTT. Its protein is CASREGDGGTEAFF.

This clonotype was counted at least ten times. This sequence joins TRBV7-8 and TRBJ2-5; TRBD1 matches 7 bases. The length of the CDR3 is 14 residues. Trimming removed 1 base from V and 8 bases from J; junction bases left unmatched: 7. Germline V gene lookup returns CDR1 SGHVS and CDR2 FQNEAQ. The CDR3 DNA sequence: TGTGCCAGCAGCTTAGTCACGGGACAGATAACCCAGTACTTC. Translated: CASSLVTGQITQYF.

V is TRBV11-2 and J is TRBJ1-4; D is possibly TRBD1 (6 bases). The germline V gene encodes CDR1 SGHAT and CDR2 FQNNGV. Trimming took off 8 bases at V and 5 bases at J, with 12 bases between the two ends. CDR3 length equals 13 residues. This CDR3 is CASATGQNEKLFF. The CDR3 bases are TGTGCCAGCGCCACCGGACAGAATGAAAAACTGTTTTTT.

Ten or more counts support this clonotype. Mismatch with germline at one junction end may stem from a read error. The chain has TRBV7-9 and TRBJ1-4; no clear D gene. The V gene's germline CDR1 is SEHNR and CDR2 FQNEAQ (reference sequence). The CDR3 runs to 15 residues. Here the CDR3 reads CASSLEAGVRERLFF. CDR3 coding DNA: TGTGCCAGCAGCTTAGAGGCAGGAGTGCGGGAAAGACTGTTTTTT.

The V gene is TRBV15, the J gene TRBJ1-6; 7 nucleotides align to TRBD1. The V gene end was trimmed by 0 bases and the J gene end by 8 bases; junction bases not matched to a gene: 4. This CDR3 is built from 15 residues. Germline loops: CDR1 LNHNV, CDR2 YYDKDF (reference sequence). CDR3 DNA sequence: TGTGCCACCAGCAGAGATCAGGGGGAGTATTCACCCCTCCACTTT. It codes for CATSRDQGEYSPLHF.

This clonotype was seen repeatedly, ten times or more. V usage is TRBV5-1 and J usage is TRBJ2-4; TRBD1 matches 7 bases. The CDR3 runs to 14 residues. The germline V gene has CDR1 SGHRS and CDR2 YFSETQ. J was trimmed by 7 bases and V by 2 bases; bases with no gene match: 6. The CDR3 sequence: CASSFYEQGNIQYF. Written as DNA, the CDR3 is TGCGCCAGCAGCTTTTACGAACAGGGGAACATTCAGTACTTC.

This clonotype was counted only a few times. J is TRBJ1-1 and V is TRBV4-1; no clear D gene. This CDR3 has 14 amino acids. Trimming took 4 bases from V and 8 from J, leaving 17 bases between them. CDR1 and CDR2 from the germline V gene are MGHRA and YSYEKL. This CDR3 reads CASSRAPQSREAFF. The DNA for the CDR3 is TGCGCCAGCAGCCGGGCCCCTCAGTCCCGAGAAGCTTTCTTT.

This clonotype was picked up many times. The J gene is TRBJ1-5, the V gene TRBV6-2 or TRBV6-3, with TRBD1 identical over 7 bases. Unmatched junction bases numbered 2, after V lost 4 bases and J lost 2 bases. The CDR3 contains 14 residues. Germline CDR1 reads MNHEY; CDR2 reads SVGEGT. CDR3: CASSFTGGNQPQHF. The CDR3, as DNA: TGTGCCAGCAGTTTTACAGGGGGCAATCAGCCCCAGCATTTT.

The sample holds many counts of this clonotype. The chain is built from TRBV12-3 or TRBV12-4 and TRBJ2-6, with 13 bases fitting TRBD2. The CDR3 consists of 19 residues. J lost 2 bases, V lost 2 bases, and 6 bases had no gene match. CDR3 nucleotide sequence: TGTGCCAGCAGTTTAACCCTACTAGCGGGGGGGACTGGGGCCAACGTCCTGACTTTC. Translating it yields CASSLTLLAGGTGANVLTF.

This clonotype was seen at least ten times. V is TRBV2 and J is TRBJ1-1, with D unresolved. With 4 bases removed from V and 1 base from J, the gap between germline ends came to 7 bases. This CDR3 contains 13 residues. CDR1 and CDR2 (germline): SNHLY, FYNNEI. CDR3 sequence: CASSGQPNTEAFF. CDR3 nucleotides: TGTGCCAGCAGTGGGCAGCCGAACACTGAAGCTTTCTTT. Together with reference TRBV2 and TRBJ1-1, the CDR3 gives the full variable domain: EPEVTQTPSHQVTQMGQEVILRCVPISNHLYFYWYRQILGQKVEFLVSFYNNEISEKSEIFDDQFSVERPDGSNFTLKIRSTKLEDSAMYFCASSGQPNTEAFFGQGTRLTVV.

This clonotype was seen many times. The gene calls are TRBV6-1 and TRBJ2-7; 10 nucleotides match TRBD2. The germline V gene has CDR1 MNHNS and CDR2 SASEGT. V shed 2 bases, J shed 6 bases, and the junction held 4 bases outside the gene matches. The CDR3 has 14 residues. The CDR3 region is CASSESLAGVEQYF. As DNA, the CDR3 is TGTGCCAGCAGTGAATCGCTAGCGGGGGTCGAGCAGTACTTC.

There are many counts of this clonotype. V gene TRBV4-1 combines with J gene TRBJ1-3; D unresolved. The V end was cut by 7 bases, the J end by 2 bases, with 12 bases between. Germline loops: CDR1 MGHRA, CDR2 YSYEKL. CDR3 length: 14 amino acids. CDR3 region: CASTPTVPGNTIYF. DNA of the CDR3: TGCGCCAGCACCCCGACCGTACCTGGAAACACCATATATTTT.

This clonotype has at least ten counts. This chain joins TRBV2 and TRBJ2-3, with D unresolved. The germline V gene encodes CDR1 SNHLY and CDR2 FYNNEI. Trimming left V 2 bases short and J 1 base short, with 10 bases between. The CDR3 extends over 15 amino acids. CDR3: CASSETGTRTDTQYF. The CDR3 nucleotides are TGTGCCAGCAGTGAAACCGGAACCCGCACAGATACGCAGTATTTT.

This clonotype was detected many times. V usage is TRBV4-1 and J usage is TRBJ2-7; 12 bases fit TRBD2. This CDR3 comprises 16 residues. The germline V gene has CDR1 MGHRA and CDR2 YSYEKL. V shed 5 bases and J 5 bases; nucleotides not matched to a gene: 10. The CDR3 loop is CASSSRTSGNKNEQYF. The CDR3 nucleotides are TGCGCCAGCAGCTCCCGGACTAGCGGGAATAAAAACGAGCAGTACTTC.

This chain joins TRBV5-4 and TRBJ1-1; D remains ambiguous. The ends were cut back, 0 bases at V and 2 bases at J, with 11 bases in the middle. The V gene's germline CDR1 is SGHNT and CDR2 YYREEE (reference sequence). The CDR3 totals 15 residues. Written as DNA, the CDR3 is TGTGCCAGCAGCTTGGTTGGTCCACTTAACACTGAAGCTTTCTTT. This encodes CASSLVGPLNTEAFF.